This TCR beta chain came from a study of blood T cell repertoires in COVID-19 (dated by TCRdb to about 2020). About the investigation overall: Collaborator samples came from the United States, Italy and Spain and covered acute and convalescent phases of COVID-19. The prospective study material was composed of cDNA or gDNA derived from T cells, B-cell-depleted T cells, or PBMCs. Deeply sampled blood TCRbeta repertoires from subjects exposed to, actively infected with, or recovered from COVID-19 were included in the dataset. A freely available public database, intended as a resource for researchers studying the immune response to SARS-CoV-2, is where the repertoires were released. The samples were drawn from two sources: the first 160 participants of the ongoing ImmuneRACE study, and 950 to 1,500 subjects contributed by 6 global collaborators. Nearly every sample came with metadata listing a de-identified subject ID, COVID-19 status, age in years and sex. HLA class I and class II types, where available, came from metadata supplied by the sample provider rather than from assay-based typing. Study-wide conclusions, independent of this receptor: The amount of clinical and demographic metadata varied by source and participant and was provided uncurated.

With respect to this clone: Its antigen is not yet known. Per-base quality was not reported, and no clone a single base away is much larger than it.

TCRbeta CDR3 regions were amplified from genomic DNA using the immunoSEQ Assay, a bias-controlled multiplex PCR. Per the original workflow: The number of nucleated cells in each sample was estimated by amplification of reference gene primers within the assay. Sequence reads were collapsed and filtered to measure the absolute abundance of every unique TCRbeta CDR3 rearrangement. For each sample, productive Simpson clonality was calculated as the square root of Simpson's diversity index across productive rearrangements. Entries here come from immuneACCESS through TCRdb and include only in-frame sequences with V and J called. Some clones fail to appear in such tables; in the studies checked, an unresolved V gene covers under half of the shortfall, and the cause of the remainder is unknown. From that table come the V and J calls and clone size; the DNA was used to work out D and trimming. The sample data list roughly 100,000 clones, and roughly 90% of these were observed just once. Approximately 5.6% of the sample belongs to the ten largest clones.

The CDR3 contains 16 residues, cysteine and phenylalanine counted. The sequence is cut down to CDR3 DNA, 48 bases in frame from base 1. The germline V gene (reference sequence) yields LGHDT for CDR1 and YNNKEL for CDR2. V was cut back by 2 bases and J by 5 bases, leaving a gap of 18 bases between them. Each collaborating institution followed its own protocols to collect whole blood in K2EDTA tubes. Collaborator samples were shipped for TCRbeta analysis as frozen whole blood, isolated PBMCs, or DNA extracted from either sample type. The sample comprised peripheral blood. This sequence was found in a human donor in a cohort sampled during active COVID-19. The chain couples TRBV3-1 (or the pseudogene TRBV3-2) to TRBJ2-5; the D gene is possibly TRBD2, with 5 bases matching. The DNA sequence is as follows: TGTGCCAGCAGCCAAAGAGGTTTAACTAGTGGTGAGACCCAGTACTTC. It is translated as CASSQRGLTSGETQYF.